This record covers a single T cell receptor (beta chain). Antigen: not known. The entry originates in a study of T cell responses to AZD1222 COVID-19 vaccine. Study conclusions and caveats: Repertoire sampling occurred only after the peak T cell response. The reported proportion of spike-specific TCRs targeting unmutated variant regions was nearly half.

With 1 base removed from V and 2 bases from J, the gap between germline ends came to 9 bases. The V gene's germline CDR1 is SEHNR and CDR2 FQNEAQ (reference sequence). The CDR3 totals 15 residues. The repertoire was sequenced with immunoSEQ multiplex PCR; TCRdb's copy has only in-frame clones and lacks some. The table shows roughly 140,000 clones, with more than 75% occurring only once. This sequence originates from an adult in good health. The chain is built from TRBV7-9 and TRBJ2-1; the D is unclear. Sample: peripheral blood, taken on day 0 of AZD1222 vaccination. CDR3 nucleotide sequence: TGTGCCAGCAGCTTAGGGGCACCTACCTACAATGAGCAGTTCTTC. Its protein product is CASSLGAPTYNEQFF.